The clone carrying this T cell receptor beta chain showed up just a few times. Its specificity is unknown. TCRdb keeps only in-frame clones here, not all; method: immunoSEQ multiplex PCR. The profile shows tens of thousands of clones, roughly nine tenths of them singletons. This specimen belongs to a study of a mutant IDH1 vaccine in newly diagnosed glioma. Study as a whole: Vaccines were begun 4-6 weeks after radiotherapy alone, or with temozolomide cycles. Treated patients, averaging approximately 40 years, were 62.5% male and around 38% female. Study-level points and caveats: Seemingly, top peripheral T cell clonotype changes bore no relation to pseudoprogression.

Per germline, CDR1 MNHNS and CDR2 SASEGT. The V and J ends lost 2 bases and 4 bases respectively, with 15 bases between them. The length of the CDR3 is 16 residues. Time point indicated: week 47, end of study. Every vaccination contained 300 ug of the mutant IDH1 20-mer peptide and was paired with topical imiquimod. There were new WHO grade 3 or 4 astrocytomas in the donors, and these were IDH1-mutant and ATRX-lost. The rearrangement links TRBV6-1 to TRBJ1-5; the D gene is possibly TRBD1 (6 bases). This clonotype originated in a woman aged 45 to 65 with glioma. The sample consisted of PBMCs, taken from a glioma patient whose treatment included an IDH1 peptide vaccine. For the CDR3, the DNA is TGTGCCAGCAGTGAAAGAGTAACAGGGTGGAATCAGCCCCAGCATTTT. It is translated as CASSERVTGWNQPQHF.